The present TCR beta chain was sequenced within a study of blood T cell repertoires in COVID-19. Whole-study context: From the United States, Italy and Spain came samples of acute and convalescent COVID-19. The analysed material was cDNA or gDNA that came from T cells, B-cell-depleted T cells, or PBMCs.

TCRdb's table, derived via immunoSEQ multiplex PCR, lists solely in-frame clones and lacks some. The sample lists more than 300,000 clones, under 95% seen once, with around 3.5% in the top ten. Looked up from germline, CDR1 is SGHDN and CDR2 is FVKESK. Trimming pared 1 base from V and 5 bases from J, leaving 11 bases between. CDR3 length equals 15 residues. The chain couples TRBV14 to TRBJ2-2, with a possible D match to TRBD2 (6 bases). The sequence derives from a woman aged 18-29 years who had recovered from COVID-19. Sample: peripheral blood. Here the CDR3 DNA reads TGTGCCAGCAGCCAAGTAACTGGGGGGACCGGGGAGCTGTTTTTT. This translates into CASSQVTGGTGELFF.